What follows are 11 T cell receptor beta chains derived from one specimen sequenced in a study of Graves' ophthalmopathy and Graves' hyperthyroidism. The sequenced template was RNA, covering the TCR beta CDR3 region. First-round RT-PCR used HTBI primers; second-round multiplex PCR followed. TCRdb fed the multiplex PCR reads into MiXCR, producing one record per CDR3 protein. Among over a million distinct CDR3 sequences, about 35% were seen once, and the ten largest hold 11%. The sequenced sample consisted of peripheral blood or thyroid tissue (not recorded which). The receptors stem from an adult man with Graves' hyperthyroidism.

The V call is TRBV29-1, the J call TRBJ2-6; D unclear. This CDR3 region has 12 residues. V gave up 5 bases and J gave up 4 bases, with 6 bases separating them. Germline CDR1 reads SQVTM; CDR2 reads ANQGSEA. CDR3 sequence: CSVQEGANVLTF. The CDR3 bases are TGCAGCGTTCAGGAGGGGGCCAACGTCCTGACTTTC.

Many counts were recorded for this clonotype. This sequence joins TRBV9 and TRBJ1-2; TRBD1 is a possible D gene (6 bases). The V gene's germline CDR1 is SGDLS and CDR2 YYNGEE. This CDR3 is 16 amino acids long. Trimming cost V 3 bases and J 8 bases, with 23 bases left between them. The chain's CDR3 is CASSDSSGGGGRGYTF. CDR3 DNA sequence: TGTGCCAGCAGCGATTCTTCTGGGGGCGGCGGTCGGGGCTACACCTTC. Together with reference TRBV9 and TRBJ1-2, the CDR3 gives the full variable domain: DSGVTQTPKHLITATGQRVTLRCSPRSGDLSVYWYQQSLDQGLQFLIQYYNGEERAKGNILERFSAQQFPDLHSELNLSSLELGDSALYFCASSDSSGGGGRGYTFGSGTRLTVV.

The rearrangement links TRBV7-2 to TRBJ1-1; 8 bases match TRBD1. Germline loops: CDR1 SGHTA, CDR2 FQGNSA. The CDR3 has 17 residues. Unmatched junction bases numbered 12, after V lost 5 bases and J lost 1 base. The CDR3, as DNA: TGTGCCAGCAGCATCCGGACAGGGTGGGGCGAGAACACTGAAGCTTTCTTT. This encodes CASSIRTGWGENTEAFF.

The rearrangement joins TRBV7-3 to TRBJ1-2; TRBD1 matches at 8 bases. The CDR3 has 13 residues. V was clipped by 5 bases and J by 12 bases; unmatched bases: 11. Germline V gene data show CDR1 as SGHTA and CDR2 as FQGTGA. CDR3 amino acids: CASSVGQDPKDTF. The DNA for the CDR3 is TGTGCCAGCAGCGTGGGACAGGACCCGAAGGACACCTTC.

CDR3 DNA: TGCGCCAGCAGGCCGGGACAGGGGCCGAACACTGAAGCTTTCTTT. Amino acids: CASRPGQGPNTEAFF. The V and J genes are TRBV10-2 and TRBJ1-1, with 10 bases identical to TRBD1. V lost 6 bases and J lost 1; bases outside the gene matches: 5. Per the germline V gene, CDR1 is WSHSY and CDR2 is SAAADI. CDR3 length: 15 residues.

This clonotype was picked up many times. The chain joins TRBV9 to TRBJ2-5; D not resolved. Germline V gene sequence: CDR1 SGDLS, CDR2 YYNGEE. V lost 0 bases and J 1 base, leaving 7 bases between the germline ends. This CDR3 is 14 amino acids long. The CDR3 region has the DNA TGTGCCAGCAGCGTAGGGCAGTCCCAAGAGACCCAGTACTTC. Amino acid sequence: CASSVGQSQETQYF. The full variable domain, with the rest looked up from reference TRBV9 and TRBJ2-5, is DSGVTQTPKHLITATGQRVTLRCSPRSGDLSVYWYQQSLDQGLQFLIQYYNGEERAKGNILERFSAQQFPDLHSELNLSSLELGDSALYFCASSVGQSQETQYFGPGTRLLVL.

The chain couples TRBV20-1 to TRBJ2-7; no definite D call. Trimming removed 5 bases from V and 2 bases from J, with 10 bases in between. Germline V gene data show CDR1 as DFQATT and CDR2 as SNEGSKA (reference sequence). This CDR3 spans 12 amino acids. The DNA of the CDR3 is TGCAGTGCTGCGGACGGCCCCTACGAGCAGTACTTC. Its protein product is CSAADGPYEQYF.

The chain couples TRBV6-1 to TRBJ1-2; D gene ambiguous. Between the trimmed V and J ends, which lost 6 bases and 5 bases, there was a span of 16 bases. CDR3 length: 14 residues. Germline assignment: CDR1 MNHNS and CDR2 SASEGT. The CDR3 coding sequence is TGTGCCAGCAGGAACGACCAGAGCCGTTATGGCTACACCTTC. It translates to CASRNDQSRYGYTF.

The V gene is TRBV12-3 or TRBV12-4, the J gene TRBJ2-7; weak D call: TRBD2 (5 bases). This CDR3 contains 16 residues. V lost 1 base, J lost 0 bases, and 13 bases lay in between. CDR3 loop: CASSLGDVAGSYEQYF. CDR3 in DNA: TGTGCCAGCAGTTTAGGCGACGTGGCGGGCTCCTACGAGCAGTACTTC.

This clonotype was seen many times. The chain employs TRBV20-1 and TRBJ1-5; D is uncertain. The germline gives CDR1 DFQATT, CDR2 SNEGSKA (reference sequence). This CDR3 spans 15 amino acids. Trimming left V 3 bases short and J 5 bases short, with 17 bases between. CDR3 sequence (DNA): TGCAGTGCTAGCATGGGTCGGTCAGGTTATCAGCCCCAGCATTTT. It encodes CSASMGRSGYQPQHF.

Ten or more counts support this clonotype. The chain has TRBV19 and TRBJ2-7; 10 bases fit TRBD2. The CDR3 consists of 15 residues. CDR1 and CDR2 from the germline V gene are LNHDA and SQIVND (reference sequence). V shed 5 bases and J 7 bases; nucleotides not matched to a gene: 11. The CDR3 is CASSPRASGRAEQYF. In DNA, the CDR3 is TGTGCCAGTAGTCCCCGGGCTAGCGGGAGAGCGGAGCAGTACTTC.